The present TCR beta chain was sequenced within a study of blood T cell repertoires in COVID-19. Method: immunoSEQ multiplex PCR; TCRdb's copy keeps in-frame clones and lacks some. Altogether some 170,000 clones are present, approximately 93% being singletons, with the ten largest covering 2%. The CDR3 is 14 amino acids. Per the germline V gene, CDR1 is SEHNR and CDR2 is FQNEAQ (reference sequence). The V and J ends lost 3 bases and 5 bases, in that order; junction bases with no gene match: 6. This sequence joins TRBV7-9 and TRBJ2-5; 7 bases align to TRBD1. Sequenced sample: peripheral blood. This TCR derives from a woman aged 55-69 years with COVID-19, enrolled during active disease. This CDR3 is CASSLGRGQETQYF. Here the CDR3 DNA reads TGTGCCAGCAGCTTGGGAAGGGGGCAGGAGACCCAGTACTTC.